In its sample, the clone carrying this TCR beta chain was seen once. Its antigen is unknown. This CDR3 spans 11 amino acids. Trimming stripped 6 bases from V and 7 bases from J, with 9 bases between. Germline loops: CDR1 MNHEY, CDR2 SVGAGI. This specimen comes from a study of blood T cell dynamics during melanoma immunotherapy. Overall study context: Patients with metastatic melanoma got pembrolizumab or nivolumab-ipilimumab as first-line care. Whole-study findings and limits: At W3, later disease-control patients showed bifurcated PBMC repertoire changes, unlike progressors. Whether repertoire-driving clones were melanoma-specific could not be determined.

Documented time point: pre-treatment baseline. DNA loading was fixed at approximately 350 ng for all bulk PBMC samples. Profiling relied on immunoSEQ multiplex PCR, and the TCRdb table lists in-frame clones only, not all of them. Here the sample spans about 11,000 clones, almost 85% being singletons. The chain links TRBV6-5 to TRBJ1-2, with D possibly matching TRBD1 (6 bases). This clonotype was sampled from a human donor with melanoma. Sequencing used blood, obtained from a patient treated with checkpoint blockade. CDR3 coding DNA: TGTGCCAGCAGAAGACAGGTTGGCTACACCTTC. It encodes CASRRQVGYTF.